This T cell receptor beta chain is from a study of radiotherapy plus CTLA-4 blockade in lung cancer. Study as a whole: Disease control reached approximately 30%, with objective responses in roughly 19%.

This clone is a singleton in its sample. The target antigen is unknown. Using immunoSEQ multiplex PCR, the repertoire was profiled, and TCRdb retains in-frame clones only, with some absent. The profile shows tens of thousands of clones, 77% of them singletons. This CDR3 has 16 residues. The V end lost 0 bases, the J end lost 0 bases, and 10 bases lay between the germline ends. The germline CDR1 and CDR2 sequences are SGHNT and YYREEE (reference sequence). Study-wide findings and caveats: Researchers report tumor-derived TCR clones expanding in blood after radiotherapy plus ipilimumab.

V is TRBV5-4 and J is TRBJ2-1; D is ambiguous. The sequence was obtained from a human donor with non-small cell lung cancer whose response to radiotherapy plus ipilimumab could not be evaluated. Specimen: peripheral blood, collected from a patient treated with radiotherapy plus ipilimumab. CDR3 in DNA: TGTGCCAGCAGCTTGGGGGCCGCGAGCTCCTACAATGAGCAGTTCTTC. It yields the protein CASSLGAASSYNEQFF.